This TCR beta chain was found in a study of shared T cell receptors in the human thymus. Sequenced by immunoSEQ multiplex PCR; TCRdb stores in-frame clones only, minus some. The sample gives 700,000 to 750,000 clones, approximately 83% of which show up once; around 0.0094% is in the top ten. Trimming took 7 bases from V and 3 from J, leaving 24 bases between them. The CDR3 has 17 amino acids. CDR1 MNHEY and CDR2 SMNVEV come from the germline V gene (reference sequence). These same records also appear under a second study, on human thymus T cells.

This chain connects TRBV27 to TRBJ2-5; D may be TRBD2 (5 bases). The clonotype comes from a girl under three years old with a congenital heart defect. Specimen: thymocytes. The CDR3 DNA reads TGTGCCAGCAAGATCACTGCGGGTAGCAGAGGAAAAGAGACCCAGTACTTC. This translates into CASKITAGSRGKETQYF.